The 4 T cell receptor beta chains given below trace back to one sample, sequenced in a study of T cell repertoires in cytomegalovirus infection. From the reads, TCRdb called clonotypes with MiXCR, one entry per CDR3 protein. In the table there are 650,000 to 850,000 distinct CDR3 sequences, almost 30% of which are singletons. No antigen has been assigned to these receptors. Source: cultured CD8+ T cells from PBMCs, taken from culture after CMV antigen stimulation. These receptors were taken from a human donor in good health (CMV status not recorded). Some clones in this sample may be carry-over from other donors' samples.

The chain couples TRBV6-6 to TRBJ1-1, with D possibly being TRBD1 (5 bases). The V gene lost 2 bases and the J gene lost 1 base, with 11 bases spanning the gap. Germline CDR1 MNHNY, CDR2 SVGAGI (reference sequence). The CDR3 loop spans 15 amino acids. DNA of the CDR3: TGTGCCAGCAGTTACCTGGCAGGGTCGAACACTGAAGCTTTCTTT. It encodes CASSYLAGSNTEAFF.

The chain employs TRBV27 and TRBJ2-5; no firm D call. V was trimmed by 7 bases and J by 1 base, leaving 10 bases between them. Germline V gene data show CDR1 as MNHEY and CDR2 as SMNVEV (reference sequence). The CDR3 loop spans 13 amino acids. Here the CDR3 reads CASILRTQETQYF. In nucleotides, the CDR3 is TGTGCCAGCATCCTCCGGACCCAAGAGACCCAGTACTTC.

This clonotype occurred many times. The chain recombines TRBV7-6 with TRBJ2-1; 12 bases match TRBD2. The CDR3 sequence is 14 residues long. V shed 2 bases and J 10 bases; nucleotides not matched to a gene: 3. CDR1 SGHVS and CDR2 FNYEAQ come from the germline V gene. DNA for the CDR3: TGTGCCAGCAGCTTAACTAGCGGGGGGCCCGAGCAGTTCTTC. The encoded protein is CASSLTSGGPEQFF. Supplemented by reference TRBV7-6 and TRBJ2-1, the full variable domain reads GAGVSQSPRYKVTKRGQDVALRCDPISGHVSLYWYRQALGQGPEFLTYFNYEAQQDKSGLPNDRFSAERPEGSISTLTIQRTEQRDSAMYRCASSLTSGGPEQFFGPGTRLTVL.

This clonotype turned up a few times. The V call is TRBV6-6, the J call TRBJ1-1; 10 nucleotides agree with TRBD1. This CDR3 is 16 amino acids long. The V gene end was trimmed by 6 bases and the J gene end by 5 bases; junction bases not matched to a gene: 12. CDR1 and CDR2 from the germline V gene are MNHNY and SVGAGI (reference sequence). CDR3 loop: CASRKSLGQGETEAFF. In nucleotides, the CDR3 is TGTGCCAGCAGAAAGTCCTTAGGACAGGGGGAAACTGAAGCTTTCTTT.